This TCR beta chain was sequenced for a study of cytomegalovirus exposure and HLA in healthy donors listed by TCRdb under 2017. Regarding the research as a whole: A later analysis indicated that the 120 or so validation repertoires were generated on the platform also employed for the 700 or so repertoires of the first cohort. The aim of the study was to test whether cataloging public T cell receptors could identify signatures of past pathogen exposure. A separate validation cohort of about 110 different subjects was used in addition to the 666-subject first cohort. To predict cytomegalovirus infection status, the study brought together high-throughput TCR immunosequencing, statistical association of individual TCRs with disease status, and machine learning. Overall study outcomes, separate from this receptor: Three of the identified cytomegalovirus-associated TCR beta chains were confirmed in vitro to be specific for cytomegalovirus antigens. The validation cohort had no HLA typing available for a later analysis, so co-occurrence within that cohort was assessed over all 120 or so repertoires. Most TCR sequences were seen in very few donors, while some public TCRs were found in many individuals. A total of 150 to 200 TCR beta chains were listed by the study as associated with cytomegalovirus. The classifier was reported to diagnose cytomegalovirus status with high specificity and sensitivity in both the original and validation cohorts. Of the cluster scores, roughly 93% were above 0 in a later analysis, which found that TCRs clustered in the first cohort also tended to co-occur in the roughly 130 validation repertoires. The authors suggested that the approach could potentially be generalized to other disease states and immunological phenotypes.

Counted from cysteine to phenylalanine, this CDR3 has 15 amino acids. Just CDR3 DNA is preserved here, 45 bases in frame from base 1. V ends up 6 bases short and J 7 bases short, with an unmatched junction base count of 10. In the germline V gene (reference sequence), CDR1 corresponds to MNHNY and CDR2 to SVGAGI. A word on this clone: It has no known antigen specificity. Within one base of it there is no much larger clone, and no base qualities were kept.

Donors formed part of the validation cohort, which comprised over a hundred subjects and was distinct from the first cohort of several hundred subjects. The library relied on the immunoSEQ multiplex PCR assay. The original pipeline was this. To diagnose cytomegalovirus status from the catalog of TCR beta chain sequences, a statistical classification framework was built. The table was pulled from immuneACCESS by TCRdb, which kept in-frame rearrangements only. Such tables lose some clones; where checked, under half of the loss comes from unresolved V genes, and the rest has no known cause. V and J calls and clone size are given by that table; D and trimming were obtained from the DNA. The sample data list some 130,000 clones, and just under 85% of these were observed just once. About 27% of the sample is in the top ten clones.

The chain was built from TRBV6-6 and TRBJ2-1, with 9 bases aligning to TRBD2. The TCR sequence derives from a man between 25 and 39 years old in good health and CMV-seropositive. Sequencing was performed on PBMCs. The CDR3 sequence is CASSQSGGPMNEQFF. In nucleotides, the sequence is TGTGCCAGCAGCCAAAGCGGGGGGCCGATGAATGAGCAGTTCTTC.